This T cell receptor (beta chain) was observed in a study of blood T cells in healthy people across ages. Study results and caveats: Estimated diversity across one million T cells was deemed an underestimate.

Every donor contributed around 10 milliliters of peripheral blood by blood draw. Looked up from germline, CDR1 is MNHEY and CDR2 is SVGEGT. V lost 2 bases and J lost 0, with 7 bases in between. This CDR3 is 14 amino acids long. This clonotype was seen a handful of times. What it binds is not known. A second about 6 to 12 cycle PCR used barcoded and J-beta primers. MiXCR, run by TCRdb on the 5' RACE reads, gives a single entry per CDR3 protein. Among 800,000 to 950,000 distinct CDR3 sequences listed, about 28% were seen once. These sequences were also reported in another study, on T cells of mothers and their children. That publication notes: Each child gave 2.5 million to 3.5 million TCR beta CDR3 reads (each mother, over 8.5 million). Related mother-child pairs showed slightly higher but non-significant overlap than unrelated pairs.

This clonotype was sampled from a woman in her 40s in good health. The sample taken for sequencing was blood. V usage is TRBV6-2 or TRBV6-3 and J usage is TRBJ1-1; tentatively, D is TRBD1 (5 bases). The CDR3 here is CASSYGTLNTEAFF. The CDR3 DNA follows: TGTGCCAGCAGTTACGGGACGTTGAACACTGAAGCTTTCTTT.